This is a list of T cell receptor beta chains from one sample in a study of cytomegalovirus exposure and HLA in healthy donors. Assay used: immunoSEQ multiplex PCR; TCRdb lists only in-frame clones, some missing. The data hold about 340,000 clones, with 86% observed a single time. Sequenced: PBMCs. The receptor source for this set is a woman aged 18-29 years in good health and CMV-seronegative. The CDR3 runs from the conserved cysteine through the conserved F or W. Each record gives: D gene, clone size, J gene, V gene, CDR3 protein, CDR3 DNA. A D gene is named only where the DNA matches it firmly. Clone sizes are given selectively: once, few, many, or a class where the clone is expanded.

d_call: .; clone_size: .; j_call: TRBJ2-7; v_call: TRBV4-3; cdr3_aa: CASSPWSNAYEQYF; cdr3_nt: TGCGCCAGCAGCCCCTGGAGCAACGCTTACGAGCAGTACTTC
d_call: TRBD2; clone_size: .; j_call: TRBJ2-1; v_call: TRBV4-1; cdr3_aa: CASSHSLTSGRAGEQFF; cdr3_nt: TGCGCCAGCAGCCACTCCCTGACTAGCGGGAGGGCCGGTGAGCAGTTCTTC
d_call: .; clone_size: .; j_call: TRBJ2-1; v_call: TRBV13; cdr3_aa: CASSLGVGSGSYNEQFF; cdr3_nt: TGTGCCAGCAGCTTAGGGGTGGGGAGCGGCTCCTACAATGAGCAGTTCTTC
d_call: TRBD2; clone_size: .; j_call: TRBJ2-7; v_call: TRBV4-3; cdr3_aa: CASSQGEALAYEQYF; cdr3_nt: TGCGCCAGCAGCCAAGGTGAGGCACTAGCGTACGAGCAGTACTTC
d_call: TRBD1; clone_size: .; j_call: TRBJ2-7; v_call: TRBV28; cdr3_aa: CASSSLGTGHTYEQYF; cdr3_nt: TGTGCCAGCAGTTCCCTCGGGACAGGACACACCTACGAGCAGTACTTC
d_call: TRBD2; clone_size: .; j_call: TRBJ2-1; v_call: TRBV6-5; cdr3_aa: CASNPSGRGRDEQFF; cdr3_nt: TGTGCCAGCAACCCCAGCGGGAGAGGGAGGGATGAGCAGTTCTTC
d_call: .; clone_size: .; j_call: TRBJ2-1; v_call: TRBV7-9; cdr3_aa: CASSFDLFNEQFF; cdr3_nt: TGTGCCAGCAGCTTCGACTTGTTCAATGAGCAGTTCTTC
d_call: TRBD1; clone_size: .; j_call: TRBJ2-3; v_call: TRBV10-3; cdr3_aa: CASSDSQGGTDTQYF; cdr3_nt: TGTGCCAGCAGTGACTCGCAGGGGGGCACAGATACGCAGTATTTT
d_call: .; clone_size: once; j_call: TRBJ2-7; v_call: TRBV7-2; cdr3_aa: CASSLARDRSYEQYF; cdr3_nt: TGTGCCAGCAGCTTAGCGCGGGACAGATCCTACGAGCAGTACTTC
d_call: .; clone_size: .; j_call: TRBJ1-1; v_call: TRBV6-5; cdr3_aa: CASSYGGEGLNTEAFF; cdr3_nt: TGTGCCAGCAGTTACGGGGGGGAAGGGTTGAACACTGAAGCTTTCTTT
d_call: .; clone_size: .; j_call: TRBJ1-1; v_call: TRBV7-8; cdr3_aa: CASRLTGNTEAFF; cdr3_nt: TGTGCCAGCAGGTTAACAGGGAACACTGAAGCTTTCTTT
d_call: .; clone_size: .; j_call: TRBJ2-7; v_call: TRBV27; cdr3_aa: CASSLSLAAYEQYF; cdr3_nt: TGTGCCAGCAGTTTATCCCTGGCGGCCTACGAGCAGTACTTC
d_call: TRBD1; clone_size: few; j_call: TRBJ2-1; v_call: TRBV19; cdr3_aa: CASSPRTGLGEQFF; cdr3_nt: TGTGCCAGTAGTCCAAGGACAGGGCTGGGTGAGCAGTTCTTC
d_call: .; clone_size: .; j_call: TRBJ2-3; v_call: TRBV10-3; cdr3_aa: CAISVGGFAGGTDTQYF; cdr3_nt: TGTGCCATCAGTGTTGGGGGCTTTGCGGGGGGCACAGATACGCAGTATTTT
d_call: TRBD1; clone_size: .; j_call: TRBJ1-2; v_call: TRBV7-2; cdr3_aa: CASSSSRTGGGYTF; cdr3_nt: TGTGCCAGCAGCTCAAGCCGGACAGGGGGTGGCTACACCTTC
d_call: TRBD2; clone_size: few; j_call: TRBJ2-1; v_call: TRBV5-1; cdr3_aa: CASSWTSGRNEQFF; cdr3_nt: TGCGCCAGCAGCTGGACTAGCGGGAGGAATGAGCAGTTCTTC
d_call: TRBD2; clone_size: once; j_call: TRBJ2-5; v_call: TRBV4-2; cdr3_aa: CASSQPAGGRETQYF; cdr3_nt: TGTGCCAGCAGCCAACCAGCGGGAGGACGAGAGACCCAGTACTTC
d_call: TRBD1; clone_size: .; j_call: TRBJ2-7; v_call: TRBV19; cdr3_aa: CASSPWGTAFLKAYEQYF; cdr3_nt: TGTGCCAGTAGTCCCTGGGGGACAGCATTCCTCAAAGCCTACGAGCAGTACTTC
d_call: TRBD2; clone_size: .; j_call: TRBJ2-1; v_call: TRBV4-3; cdr3_aa: CASSQVGGRALFF; cdr3_nt: TGCGCCAGCAGCCAAGTCGGCGGGAGGGCCCTGTTCTTC
d_call: .; clone_size: .; j_call: TRBJ2-7; v_call: TRBV5-1; cdr3_aa: CASSLTAYEQYF; cdr3_nt: TGCGCCAGCAGCTTGACGGCCTACGAGCAGTACTTC
d_call: TRBD1; clone_size: once; j_call: TRBJ1-3; v_call: TRBV18; cdr3_aa: CASSPPLGQEAGNTIYF; cdr3_nt: TGTGCCAGCTCACCACCCCTGGGACAGGAGGCTGGAAACACCATATATTTT
d_call: TRBD2; clone_size: .; j_call: TRBJ2-7; v_call: TRBV28; cdr3_aa: CASSWTSRGFGLGEQYF; cdr3_nt: TGTGCCAGCAGTTGGACTAGCAGAGGATTCGGACTAGGGGAGCAGTACTTC
d_call: TRBD1; clone_size: .; j_call: TRBJ1-5; v_call: TRBV27; cdr3_aa: CASRSGTGTLDGNQPQHF; cdr3_nt: TGTGCCAGCAGGTCCGGGACAGGCACCCTAGACGGCAATCAGCCCCAGCATTTT
d_call: TRBD1; clone_size: .; j_call: TRBJ2-1; v_call: TRBV19; cdr3_aa: CASNDRVRYNEQFF; cdr3_nt: TGTGCCAGTAACGACAGGGTGAGGTACAATGAGCAGTTCTTC
d_call: .; clone_size: .; j_call: TRBJ2-1; v_call: TRBV5-6; cdr3_aa: CASSLTVGTYYNEQFF; cdr3_nt: TGTGCCAGCAGCTTGACGGTCGGGACTTACTACAATGAGCAGTTCTTC
d_call: .; clone_size: .; j_call: TRBJ2-7; v_call: TRBV2; cdr3_aa: CASSTGPGELYEQYF; cdr3_nt: TGTGCCAGCAGTACAGGGCCAGGGGAGCTCTACGAGCAGTACTTC
d_call: .; clone_size: .; j_call: TRBJ2-5; v_call: TRBV7-6; cdr3_aa: CASSLAGAQETQYF; cdr3_nt: TGTGCCAGCAGCTTAGCGGGAGCTCAAGAGACCCAGTACTTC
d_call: TRBD1; clone_size: .; j_call: TRBJ1-1; v_call: TRBV5-6; cdr3_aa: CASSLWVTLGQGNTEAFF; cdr3_nt: TGTGCCAGCAGCTTGTGGGTAACCCTGGGACAGGGGAACACTGAAGCTTTCTTT
d_call: .; clone_size: .; j_call: TRBJ1-2; v_call: TRBV6-1; cdr3_aa: CASSERGSSYGYTF; cdr3_nt: TGTGCCAGCAGTGAGCGGGGGAGCTCCTATGGCTACACCTTC
d_call: TRBD2; clone_size: .; j_call: TRBJ2-1; v_call: TRBV5-4; cdr3_aa: CASSRGLAGGGGDEQFF; cdr3_nt: TGTGCCAGCAGCCGGGGACTAGCGGGAGGCGGGGGCGATGAGCAGTTCTTC
d_call: TRBD2; clone_size: once; j_call: TRBJ2-5; v_call: TRBV4-1; cdr3_aa: CASSQGGRAVETQYF; cdr3_nt: TGCGCCAGCAGCCAAGGGGGGAGGGCCGTTGAGACCCAGTACTTC
d_call: .; clone_size: .; j_call: TRBJ2-7; v_call: TRBV7-9; cdr3_aa: CASSFAEGVQYF; cdr3_nt: TGTGCCAGCAGCTTTGCTGAGGGCGTTCAGTACTTC
d_call: TRBD1; clone_size: .; j_call: TRBJ2-2; v_call: TRBV2; cdr3_aa: CASRDRAYTGELFF; cdr3_nt: TGTGCCAGCAGGGACAGGGCGTACACCGGGGAGCTGTTTTTT
d_call: .; clone_size: .; j_call: TRBJ1-2; v_call: TRBV27; cdr3_aa: CATPGVVGTRGTPGYTF; cdr3_nt: TGTGCCACCCCGGGGGTTGTGGGGACGAGGGGTACTCCTGGCTACACCTTC
d_call: .; clone_size: .; j_call: TRBJ1-2; v_call: TRBV6-1; cdr3_aa: CASSELLVANYGYTF; cdr3_nt: TGTGCCAGCAGTGAACTCCTAGTAGCTAACTATGGCTACACCTTC
d_call: TRBD2; clone_size: .; j_call: TRBJ2-7; v_call: TRBV2; cdr3_aa: CASITSGRYEQYF; cdr3_nt: TGTGCCAGCATCACTAGCGGGAGGTACGAGCAGTACTTC
d_call: .; clone_size: .; j_call: TRBJ2-1; v_call: TRBV6-1; cdr3_aa: CASSPTSAPRQFF; cdr3_nt: TGTGCCAGCAGTCCCACTAGTGCCCCCCGGCAGTTCTTC
d_call: .; clone_size: .; j_call: TRBJ2-2; v_call: TRBV15; cdr3_aa: CATSRVAGDTGELFF; cdr3_nt: TGTGCCACCAGCAGAGTAGCAGGGGACACCGGGGAGCTGTTTTTT
d_call: TRBD1; clone_size: .; j_call: TRBJ2-1; v_call: TRBV7-8; cdr3_aa: CASSVTGGSSYNEQFF; cdr3_nt: TGTGCCAGCAGCGTCACAGGGGGTTCATCCTACAATGAGCAGTTCTTC
d_call: .; clone_size: .; j_call: TRBJ1-5; v_call: TRBV5-6; cdr3_aa: CASSDRQAGQPQHF; cdr3_nt: TGTGCCAGCAGCGATCGACAGGCGGGCCAGCCCCAGCATTTT
d_call: .; clone_size: .; j_call: TRBJ2-7; v_call: TRBV7-9; cdr3_aa: CASSSTYEQYF; cdr3_nt: TGTGCCAGCAGTTCTACCTACGAGCAGTACTTC
d_call: TRBD1; clone_size: once; j_call: TRBJ2-7; v_call: TRBV5-6; cdr3_aa: CASSLTWTGGIWEQYF; cdr3_nt: TGTGCCAGCAGCTTGACGTGGACAGGGGGGATATGGGAGCAGTACTTC
d_call: TRBD1; clone_size: .; j_call: TRBJ2-2; v_call: TRBV5-1; cdr3_aa: CASSFQGVDTGELFF; cdr3_nt: TGCGCCAGCAGCTTCCAGGGGGTAGACACCGGGGAGCTGTTTTTT
d_call: .; clone_size: .; j_call: TRBJ2-3; v_call: TRBV7-2; cdr3_aa: CASSPGRLVGGTQYF; cdr3_nt: TGTGCCAGCAGCCCAGGGCGGCTAGTGGGTGGTACGCAGTATTTT
d_call: .; clone_size: .; j_call: TRBJ1-1; v_call: TRBV14; cdr3_aa: CASSQVAGADTEAFF; cdr3_nt: TGTGCCAGCAGCCAAGTTGCAGGGGCGGACACTGAAGCTTTCTTT
d_call: TRBD2; clone_size: once; j_call: TRBJ2-3; v_call: TRBV10-3; cdr3_aa: CAISELAGGTDTQYF; cdr3_nt: TGTGCCATCAGTGAACTAGCGGGAGGCACAGATACGCAGTATTTT
d_call: .; clone_size: .; j_call: TRBJ2-1; v_call: TRBV5-1; cdr3_aa: CASSLESGAYNEQFF; cdr3_nt: TGCGCCAGCAGCTTGGAGTCGGGAGCATACAATGAGCAGTTCTTC
d_call: .; clone_size: few; j_call: TRBJ1-2; v_call: TRBV30; cdr3_aa: CAWRTDEGAGGYTF; cdr3_nt: TGTGCCTGGCGTACAGATGAAGGGGCCGGGGGCTACACCTTC
d_call: TRBD2; clone_size: .; j_call: TRBJ2-7; v_call: TRBV11-2; cdr3_aa: CASSFRGGYYEQYF; cdr3_nt: TGTGCCAGCAGCTTTCGGGGGGGGTACTACGAGCAGTACTTC
d_call: TRBD2; clone_size: .; j_call: TRBJ2-5; v_call: TRBV5-1; cdr3_aa: CASSLAGGNQETQYF; cdr3_nt: TGCGCCAGCAGCTTGGCGGGGGGGAATCAAGAGACCCAGTACTTC
d_call: .; clone_size: .; j_call: TRBJ2-6; v_call: TRBV6-5; cdr3_aa: CASSFRRDSGANVLTF; cdr3_nt: TGTGCCAGCAGTTTTCGACGGGACTCTGGGGCCAACGTCCTGACTTTC